These 24 T cell receptor beta chains were sequenced from one sample in a study of tissue T cells after allogeneic stem cell transplantation. Libraries were prepared by immunoSEQ multiplex PCR; TCRdb keeps only in-frame clonotypes and omits some of them. The data contain 7,000 to 8,500 clones, approximately 52% of them singletons. Time point defined: mouse harvest day 7 after allogeneic transplant. Tail vein injection delivered 10^7 T-cell-depleted bone marrow cells and 10^6 splenic CD5+ T cells. What was sequenced was lymph node tissue. The receptors were sampled from a female BALB/c mouse given C57BL/6 T cells with graft-versus-host disease after an allogeneic hematopoietic cell transplant.

This clone was observed a few times. The gene symbols are mouse symbols. The DNA ends 1 residue before the CDR3 does, and the rest of the CDR3 is filled in from the germline J gene. The chain uses TRBV26 and TRBJ2-7; 8 bases are a match to TRBD1. The length of the CDR3 is 14 residues. V lost 4 bases and J lost 3; bases outside the gene matches: 5. In germline, CDR1 is KGHPV, CDR2 FQNQEV (reference sequence). CDR3 amino acids: CASSHTGQVYEQYF. The part of the CDR3 DNA that was read is TGTGCCAGCAGTCACACGGGACAGGTCTATGAACAGTAC.

About this clone itself: All gene names here are mouse names. The observed sequence ends 1 residue before the CDR3 terminus, with the missing tail filled in from the germline J gene. The chain joins TRBV5 to TRBJ1-6, with 7 bases fitting TRBD1. TRBJ1-6 is an ORF, and what it does is uncertain. The CDR3 length is 17 residues. Germline V gene data show CDR1 as LGHNA and CDR2 as YNLKQL (reference sequence). The V segment lost 1 base and the J segment 0 bases; nucleotides outside the gene matches: 3. CDR3 residues: CASSQGDRFSYNSPLYF. The DNA read from the CDR3 is TGTGCCAGCAGCCAAGGGGACAGATTTTCCTATAATTCGCCCCTCTAC.

This clone was counted between two and nine times. These gene names are mouse names. Coverage ceases 1 residue before the CDR3 finishes, and the germline J gene fills in the end. The chain uses TRBV3 and TRBJ2-7; 9 bases line up with TRBD2. Trimming removed 2 bases from V and 3 bases from J; junction bases left unmatched: 2. The CDR3 is 14 amino acids. The germline V gene encodes CDR1 SNHLY and CDR2 FYNGKV (reference sequence). This CDR3 is CASSLNWGVYEQYF. The CDR3 bases that were read are TGTGCCAGCAGCTTAAACTGGGGGGTCTATGAACAGTAC.

On this clone: The gene names given are mouse names. The read halts 1 residue ahead of the CDR3 end, with the missing end drawn from the germline J gene. The rearrangement links TRBV19 to TRBJ1-4, with 7 positions matching TRBD1. CDR3 length: 15 residues. CDR1 is FNHDT, CDR2 SITEND, per germline (reference sequence). J gave up 4 bases and V 1 base, and 4 bases lay outside the gene matches. CDR3 loop: CASSIRGRINERLFF. CDR3 DNA, as far as it was read: TGTGCCAGCAGTATAAGGGGGCGCATCAACGAAAGATTATTT.

A note on this clone: The junction departs from the called germline gene at one end, perhaps through a read error. The genes are named according to mouse. From the germline J gene comes the end of the CDR3, since the read stops 1 residue before it. V gene TRBV3 combines with J gene TRBJ1-4; 7 bases fit TRBD1. From germline, CDR1 is SNHLY and CDR2 FYNGKV (reference sequence). This CDR3 is built from 15 residues. CDR3 DNA, as far as it was read: TGTGCAAGCAGCTCGACAGGGAGTTCCAACGAAAGATTATTT. Amino acid sequence: CASSSTGSSNERLF. The full CDR3 protein is CASSSTGSSNERLFF. The full variable domain, in which reference TRBV3 and TRBJ1-4 provide the parts outside the CDR3, is GPKVLQIPSHQIIDMGQMVTLNCDPVSNHLYFYWYKQILGQQMEFLVNFYNGKVMEKSKLFKDQFSVERPDGSYFTLKIQPTALEDSAVYFCASSSTGSSNERLFFGHGTKLSVL.

Worth noting for this clone: The gene symbols are mouse symbols. The read gets to within 1 residue of the CDR3 end, and the germline J gene fills in the rest. The chain has TRBV23 and TRBJ1-4; the D call of TRBD1 is as the table states it, not checked on the DNA. This CDR3 is built from 14 residues. Germline V gene sequence: CDR1 KGHTA, CDR2 FQNQQP. The CDR3 loop reads CSSSRTGGNERLFF. The sequenced CDR3 bases are TGCTCCAGCAGTCGGACAGGGGGCAACGAAAGATTATTT.

This clone was counted once. Gene names and germline refer to mouse. The CDR3 region is CASGYRDRAVTLYF. CDR3 bases read: TGTGCCAGCGGTTACCGGGACAGGGCTGTCACCTTGTAC. The chain couples TRBV13-2 to TRBJ2-4; 9 nucleotides line up with TRBD1. The read finishes 1 residue shy of the CDR3 end, and the germline J gene is used to complete it. From germline, CDR1 is NNHNN and CDR2 SYGAGS (reference sequence). V was pared by 4 bases and J by 8 bases, with 8 bases of the junction left unmatched. The CDR3 runs 14 residues.

This clone has a handful of counts. The gene symbols are mouse symbols. The read stops 1 residue short of the end of the CDR3; the missing end is completed from the germline J gene. This chain links TRBV14 with TRBJ1-2; 11 nucleotides agree with TRBD1. The CDR3 totals 15 residues. Looked up from germline, CDR1 is SGHDT and CDR2 is FRDEAV. The ends lost 2 bases at V and 2 bases at J; junction bases unmatched: 2. The CDR3 reads CASSLGTGGNSDYTF. The CDR3 bases that were read are TGTGCCAGCAGTTTGGGGACAGGGGGGAACTCCGACTACACC.

This clone is large (0.1 to 1%) by share. Gene names are the mouse ones. The read ends 1 residue before the CDR3 terminus; that terminus is restored from the germline J gene. The chain recombines TRBV15 with TRBJ2-7; 8 positions match TRBD2. The ends lost 6 bases at V and 5 bases at J; junction bases unmatched: 3. In germline, CDR1 is SGHND, CDR2 FRSKSL. The CDR3 is made up of 12 amino acids. CDR3 bases read: TGTGCCAGCAGCCCGGACTGGGATGAACAGTAC. This encodes CASSPDWDEQY. The entire CDR3 is CASSPDWDEQYF. The full variable domain, completed using reference TRBV15 and TRBJ2-7, is DAGVTQTPRHEVAEKGQTIILKCEPVSGHNDLFWYRQTKIQGLELLSYFRSKSLMEDGGAFKDRFKAEMLNSSFSTLKIQPTEPKDSAVYLCASSPDWDEQYFGPGTRLTVL.

Details on this clone: Gene names denote mouse genes. Coverage ceases 1 residue before the CDR3 finishes, and the germline J gene fills in the end. The chain has TRBV2 and TRBJ2-7; 10 nucleotides agree with TRBD1. The CDR3 is made up of 14 amino acids. CDR1 and CDR2 (germline): LGHNA, YSYQKL. V shed 4 bases, J shed 4 bases, and the junction held 4 bases outside the gene matches. The CDR3 protein is CASSPGTGVYEQYF. Partial CDR3 DNA: TGTGCCAGCAGCCCCGGGACAGGGGTTTATGAACAGTAC.

On this clone itself: Any gene name here is a mouse gene name. The CDR3 end falls 1 residue outside the read, so it is completed with the germline J gene. This chain connects TRBV31 to TRBJ2-2, with 9 nucleotides matching TRBD2. This CDR3 comprises 16 residues. In germline, CDR1 is GKSSPN, CDR2 SITVG. The V segment lost 0 bases and the J segment 1 base; nucleotides outside the gene matches: 3. The sequenced CDR3 bases are TGTGCCTGGAGTCTTAGCTGGGGGGGAAACACCGGGCAGCTCTAC. Its protein is CAWSLSWGGNTGQLY. The complete CDR3 reads CAWSLSWGGNTGQLYF.

Only a few counts were recorded for this clone. The listed genes are named as in mouse. From the germline J gene comes the end of the CDR3, since the read stops 1 residue before it. The V call is TRBV15, the J call TRBJ2-4; 9 bases match TRBD2. The V gene end was trimmed by 3 bases and the J gene end by 6 bases; junction bases not matched to a gene: 1. This CDR3 contains 13 residues. Germline V gene data show CDR1 as SGHND and CDR2 as FRSKSL. CDR3 residues: CASSLLGGNTLYF. Partial CDR3 DNA: TGTGCCAGCAGTTTGCTGGGGGGGAACACCTTGTAC. Using reference TRBV15 and TRBJ2-4 for the parts outside the CDR3, the full variable domain is DAGVTQTPRHEVAEKGQTIILKCEPVSGHNDLFWYRQTKIQGLELLSYFRSKSLMEDGGAFKDRFKAEMLNSSFSTLKIQPTEPKDSAVYLCASSLLGGNTLYFGAGTRLSVL.

As for this clone: Gene names are mouse gene names. Coverage ceases 1 residue before the CDR3 finishes, and the germline J gene fills in the end. The chain is built from TRBV12-2 and TRBJ2-5; 8 bases fit TRBD2. J lost 6 bases, V lost 0 bases, and 1 base had no gene match. The CDR3 has 13 amino acids. The germline CDR1 and CDR2 sequences are SGHLS and HYDKME. The CDR3 bases that were read are TGTGCCAGCTCTCTCCTGGGGGGTGACACCCAGTAC. Translated: CASSLLGGDTQY. The full-length CDR3 reads as CASSLLGGDTQYF.

This clone has just a few counts. These gene names are mouse names. Coverage ceases 1 residue before the CDR3 finishes, and the germline J gene fills in the end. The V gene is TRBV26, the J gene TRBJ1-3; 9 nucleotides agree with TRBD1. J was trimmed by 2 bases and V by 3 bases; bases with no gene match: 2. CDR3 size: 15 residues. Germline-derived CDR1 and CDR2 are KGHPV and FQNQEV (reference sequence). The CDR3: CASSLGTGTGNTLYF. The covered CDR3 bases are TGTGCCAGCAGTCTTGGGACAGGGACTGGAAATACGCTCTAT.

Details on this clone: The genes and germline here are from mouse. Sequencing ends 1 residue short of the CDR3 end; the germline J gene provides the rest. The chain uses TRBV26 and TRBJ2-1; D call uncertain. CDR1 is KGHPV and CDR2 is FQNQEV in the germline V gene (reference sequence). The ends were cut back, 1 base at V and 3 bases at J, with 7 bases in the middle. The CDR3 runs to 14 residues. This CDR3 reads CASSLWQSYAEQFF. The part of the CDR3 DNA that was read is TGTGCCAGCAGTCTGTGGCAAAGCTATGCTGAGCAGTTC.

Within the sample, this clone is large. Mouse names are used for the genes. CDR3 bases read: TGTGCCAGCAGCCATGACTGGGGGGGCCCTTATGAACAGTAC. Translation: CASSHDWGGPYEQY. The CDR3 as a whole reads CASSHDWGGPYEQYF. This chain connects TRBV5 to TRBJ2-7; 12 positions match TRBD2. With the read ending 1 residue before the CDR3 end, the germline J gene is used to fill in that end. This CDR3 contains 15 residues. V trimming: 3 bases; J trimming: 4 bases; junction bases outside the gene matches: 4. Per germline, CDR1 LGHNA and CDR2 YNLKQL (reference sequence).

With respect to this clone: Gene labels here are mouse ones. Read data end 1 residue before the CDR3 end; the end is taken from the germline J gene. The chain links TRBV19 to TRBJ2-5, with TRBD2 identical over 10 bases. Germline V lookup: CDR1 FNHDT, CDR2 SITEND (reference sequence). V lost 2 bases and J lost 2; bases outside the gene matches: 5. This CDR3 comprises 16 residues. The CDR3 is CASSIRLGGVQDTQYF. The DNA read from the CDR3 is TGTGCCAGCAGTATCCGACTGGGGGGAGTCCAAGACACCCAGTAC.

With regard to this clone: Germline and genes here are mouse. Sequencing ends 1 residue short of the CDR3 end; the germline J gene provides the rest. The rearrangement links TRBV26 to TRBJ1-3; 9 bases match TRBD1. The CDR3 is 15 residues long. Germline assignment: CDR1 KGHPV and CDR2 FQNQEV (reference sequence). V shed 2 bases and J 4 bases; nucleotides not matched to a gene: 3. Partial CDR3 DNA: TGTGCCAGCAGTCTGGGACAGGGGTACGGAAATACGCTCTAT. Its protein is CASSLGQGYGNTLY. The CDR3 as a whole reads CASSLGQGYGNTLYF.

In regard to this clone: Any gene name here is a mouse gene name. The DNA ends 1 residue before the CDR3 does, and the rest of the CDR3 is filled in from the germline J gene. The gene calls are TRBV3 and TRBJ2-4; D is perhaps TRBD1 or TRBD2 (5 bases each). V lost 2 bases, J lost 2 bases, and 11 bases lay in between. There are 15 residues in the CDR3. Germline V gene lookup returns CDR1 SNHLY and CDR2 FYNGKV (reference sequence). Incomplete CDR3 DNA: TGTGCCAGCAGCTTATCCGGGGCGGCTCAAAACACCTTGTAC. Translation: CASSLSGAAQNTLY. The complete CDR3 reads CASSLSGAAQNTLYF.

Comments on this clone: All gene names here are mouse names. The CDR3 end lies 1 residue beyond the end of the read and is filled in from the germline J gene. The rearrangement uses TRBV14 and TRBJ2-5, with 8 bases lining up with TRBD2. J gave up 5 bases and V 4 bases, and 6 bases lay outside the gene matches. The CDR3 runs 14 residues. CDR1 is SGHDT and CDR2 is FRDEAV in the germline V gene. The CDR3 DNA, read in part, is TGTGCCAGCAGTCTGGGGGGAGGGAGAGACACCCAGTAC. This sequence encodes CASSLGGGRDTQY. The full CDR3 protein is CASSLGGGRDTQYF.

This clone was found a few times. Genes here carry mouse names. The observed sequence ends 1 residue before the CDR3 terminus, with the missing tail filled in from the germline J gene. The chain uses TRBV1 and TRBJ1-6; D is ambiguous. TRBJ1-6 counts as an open reading frame of uncertain function. The CDR3 contains 15 residues. The germline V and J ends were trimmed by 0 bases and 0 bases, with 3 bases remaining between them. Germline-derived CDR1 and CDR2 are NSQYPW and LRSPGD (reference sequence). CDR3 in amino acids: CTCSAEVSYNSPLYF. The sequenced part of the CDR3 DNA is TGCACCTGCAGTGCAGAAGTTTCCTATAATTCGCCCCTCTAC.

As to this clone: The listed genes are named as in mouse. The read finishes 1 residue shy of the CDR3 end, and the germline J gene is used to complete it. The V gene is TRBV26, the J gene TRBJ2-1; D gene ambiguous. Looked up from germline, CDR1 is KGHPV and CDR2 is FQNQEV (reference sequence). This CDR3 contains 12 residues. V was clipped by 8 bases and J by 4 bases, with 9 bases between them. CDR3 bases read: TGTGCCAGCTATGGGAGGTATGCTGAGCAGTTC. This codes for CASYGRYAEQF. In full, the CDR3 is CASYGRYAEQFF.

As for this clone: These gene names are mouse names. The observed sequence ends 1 residue before the CDR3 terminus, with the missing tail filled in from the germline J gene. The V and J genes are TRBV3 and TRBJ1-3, with 7 bases lining up with TRBD1. The CDR3 extends over 14 amino acids. The germline V gene encodes CDR1 SNHLY and CDR2 FYNGKV (reference sequence). The ends lost 4 bases at V and 2 bases at J; junction bases unmatched: 2. The CDR3 protein is CASSSQGAGNTLYF. The part of the CDR3 DNA that was read is TGTGCCAGCAGCTCCCAGGGGGCTGGAAATACGCTCTAT.

A word on this clone: The gene names here belong to mouse. Sequencing ends 1 residue short of the CDR3 end; the germline J gene provides the rest. The rearrangement links TRBV3 to TRBJ1-3, with 8 bases lining up with TRBD1. Germline V gives CDR1 SNHLY, CDR2 FYNGKV (reference sequence). This CDR3 has 14 amino acids. Losses at the gene ends were 5 bases for V and 2 bases for J; bases not matched to a gene: 2. The covered CDR3 bases are TGTGCCAGCAGCCTACAGGGGGCTGGAAATACGCTCTAT. This encodes CASSLQGAGNTLY. The CDR3, in full, reads CASSLQGAGNTLYF.